The 14 T cell receptor beta chains below all came from one sample that was sequenced in a study of naive and memory T cell subsets. Whole-study results and caveats: A few larger clonotypes appeared in naive repertoires, especially CD8, possibly memory cells re-expressing CD45RA.

Their cognate antigens are unknown. Both TRBC1 and TRBC2 were covered by a beta constant-region primer of two equimolar oligonucleotides. Nested alpha and beta constant-region primers with the SP2 primer drove four PCR rounds on ligated cDNA. TCRdb reanalysed the UMI-ligation and nested PCR reads using MiXCR and keeps one entry per CDR3 protein. The sample consists of approximately 150,000 distinct CDR3 sequences, approximately 21% of them appearing once. Sequenced material: naive CD8+ T cells from blood. These receptors all come from a human donor in good health.

This clonotype turned up a few times. The gene calls are TRBV11-2 and TRBJ1-2, with a weak D call TRBD1 (5 bases). V dropped 0 bases and J dropped 6 bases, with 14 bases sitting between them. Germline V gives CDR1 SGHAT, CDR2 FQNNGV. The CDR3 is made up of 15 amino acids. CDR3 in DNA: TGTGCCAGCAGCTTAGATGGATCGGGGACCAATGGCTACACCTTC. This gives the protein CASSLDGSGTNGYTF.

V and J are TRBV25-1 and TRBJ2-3, with 14 bases matching TRBD2. Germline V gene sequence: CDR1 MGHDK, CDR2 SYGVNS. The CDR3 contains 18 residues. V was pared by 4 bases and J by 5 bases, with 11 bases of the junction left unmatched. CDR3 nucleotides: TGTGCCAGCAGTGTGGCTGGACTAGCGGGAGGACCCGGAGATACGCAGTATTTT. This sequence encodes CASSVAGLAGGPGDTQYF.

The V and J genes are TRBV28 and TRBJ1-6; tentatively, D is TRBD1 (6 bases). The CDR3 extends over 16 amino acids. CDR1 and CDR2 from the germline V gene are MDHEN and SYDVKM. Deletions cut 6 bases from V and 5 bases from J, with 17 bases between. The CDR3 nucleotides are TGTGCCAGCAGGGGGGGACGGGGGGCTGATAATTCACCCCTCCACTTT. Amino acid sequence: CASRGGRGADNSPLHF.

The J gene is TRBJ2-7, the V gene TRBV2; 7 bases match TRBD1. The CDR3 runs to 14 residues. Trimming took 8 bases from V and 1 from J; bases not matched to a gene: 8. Per germline, CDR1 SNHLY and CDR2 FYNNEI. The CDR3 region is CASGPTGASYEQYF. CDR3 nucleotides: TGTGCCAGCGGGCCCACAGGGGCTTCCTACGAGCAGTACTTC.

V is TRBV5-1 and J is TRBJ2-1; no reliable D call. Germline V gene lookup returns CDR1 SGHRS and CDR2 YFSETQ. CDR3 size: 17 residues. V shed 2 bases and J shed 0 bases, with 15 bases lying between them. The CDR3 DNA reads TGCGCCAGCAGCTTCGACGGGCTGACGAGCTCCTACAATGAGCAGTTCTTC. Encoded protein: CASSFDGLTSSYNEQFF.

V is TRBV6-2 or TRBV6-3 and J is TRBJ2-1; unclear D gene. The length of the CDR3 is 16 residues. The germline V gene has CDR1 MNHEY and CDR2 SVGEGT. Trimming removed 2 bases from V and 3 bases from J, with 14 bases in between. CDR3 DNA: TGTGCCAGCAGTTACACCGTTGGCTTGTACTACAATGAGCAGTTCTTC. It encodes CASSYTVGLYYNEQFF.

The sample holds a few counts of this clonotype. This rearrangement joins TRBV10-3 to TRBJ2-7; D is perhaps TRBD1 or TRBD2 (5 bases each). From germline, CDR1 is ENHRY and CDR2 SYGVKD. CDR3 length equals 13 residues. Trimming shortened V by 2 bases and J by 5 bases, and 10 bases separated the two germline ends. CDR3 DNA sequence: TGTGCCATCAGTGAGCGACGGGACCACGAGCAGTACTTC. Its protein product is CAISERRDHEQYF.

This clonotype was detected once. The V and J genes are TRBV7-9 and TRBJ2-7; D remains ambiguous. Trimming left V 5 bases short and J 2 bases short, with 10 bases between. This CDR3 is 13 amino acids long. In germline, CDR1 is SEHNR, CDR2 FQNEAQ (reference sequence). DNA of the CDR3: TGTGCCAGCAGCCCTTCGTTAACCTACGAGCAGTACTTC. Translated, it gives CASSPSLTYEQYF.

The chain combines TRBV29-1 with TRBJ1-2; TRBD1 matches at 9 bases. The CDR3 contains 14 residues. Germline CDR1 SQVTM, CDR2 ANQGSEA. Germline trimming cut 6 bases from V and 8 bases from J; bases unmatched to any gene: 13. The CDR3 DNA follows: TGCAGCGTGCGGGGATGGGACAGGGTAGGCGGCTACACCTTC. It yields the protein CSVRGWDRVGGYTF.

The chain combines TRBV29-1 with TRBJ2-3; D unclear. With 3 bases removed from V and 0 bases from J, the gap between germline ends came to 7 bases. This CDR3 is 13 amino acids long. Per the germline V gene, CDR1 is SQVTM and CDR2 is ANQGSEA. Here the CDR3 reads CSVDSSSTDTQYF. The CDR3 DNA reads TGCAGCGTTGACAGTTCTAGCACAGATACGCAGTATTTT.

The V and J genes are TRBV12-3 or TRBV12-4 and TRBJ2-3; D not resolved. This CDR3 spans 16 amino acids. V lost 6 bases and J 0 bases, leaving 16 bases between the germline ends. CDR3 nucleotide sequence: TGTGCCAGCAGCCCCCCAGCATTCCCTAGCACAGATACGCAGTATTTT. Protein product: CASSPPAFPSTDTQYF.

The DNA for the CDR3 is TGTGCCAGCAGACTAGACAGGGGAACTGAAGCTTTCTTT. Translation: CASRLDRGTEAFF. The V call is TRBV6-1, the J call TRBJ1-1; 8 bases agree with TRBD1. CDR1 is MNHNS and CDR2 is SASEGT in the germline V gene. J gave up 5 bases and V 6 bases, and 5 bases lay outside the gene matches. The CDR3 is made up of 13 amino acids.

The table lists this clonotype with a few counts. The V gene is TRBV27, the J gene TRBJ1-6; possibly TRBD1 for D (5 bases). Trimming removed 2 bases from V and 9 bases from J, with 17 bases in between. Per germline, CDR1 MNHEY and CDR2 SMNVEV (reference sequence). This CDR3 has 16 amino acids. CDR3: CASSLNWDPTFSPLHF. CDR3 in DNA: TGTGCCAGCAGTTTAAATTGGGACCCGACTTTTTCACCCCTCCACTTT.

The rearrangement joins TRBV13 to TRBJ1-1, with D tentatively TRBD1 (5 bases). Trimming removed 5 bases at V and 3 bases at J, with 19 bases between. The germline CDR1 and CDR2 sequences are PRHDT and FYEKMQ (reference sequence). The CDR3 spans 16 residues. As DNA, the CDR3 is TGTGCCAGCAGCCCTGACTTTCCGGGGCAGCACACTGAAGCTTTCTTT. It translates to CASSPDFPGQHTEAFF.